The source of this TCR beta chain is a study of T-cell memory formation after mild COVID-19. General study findings and limits: Among contracting clones, CD4+ were mainly CM/EM and CD8+ enriched in EMRA.

This CDR3 spans 12 amino acids. About this clonotype itself: The antigen is not known.

One entry per CDR3 protein, called by TCRdb with MiXCR from the 5' RACE reads. The sample has tens of thousands of distinct CDR3 sequences, 16% seen once. Sequencing input: PBMCs or a T cell subset sorted from them (not recorded which). The clonotype originates from an adult woman who had mild COVID-19 (a few samples of this study predate the infection). Cell type and time point are not known. The chain combines TRBV12-3 or TRBV12-4 with TRBJ2-2, with D uncertain. In nucleotides, the CDR3 is TGTGTCGCGTTGGGGAACACCGGGGAGCTGTTTTTT. Its translation: CVALGNTGELFF.